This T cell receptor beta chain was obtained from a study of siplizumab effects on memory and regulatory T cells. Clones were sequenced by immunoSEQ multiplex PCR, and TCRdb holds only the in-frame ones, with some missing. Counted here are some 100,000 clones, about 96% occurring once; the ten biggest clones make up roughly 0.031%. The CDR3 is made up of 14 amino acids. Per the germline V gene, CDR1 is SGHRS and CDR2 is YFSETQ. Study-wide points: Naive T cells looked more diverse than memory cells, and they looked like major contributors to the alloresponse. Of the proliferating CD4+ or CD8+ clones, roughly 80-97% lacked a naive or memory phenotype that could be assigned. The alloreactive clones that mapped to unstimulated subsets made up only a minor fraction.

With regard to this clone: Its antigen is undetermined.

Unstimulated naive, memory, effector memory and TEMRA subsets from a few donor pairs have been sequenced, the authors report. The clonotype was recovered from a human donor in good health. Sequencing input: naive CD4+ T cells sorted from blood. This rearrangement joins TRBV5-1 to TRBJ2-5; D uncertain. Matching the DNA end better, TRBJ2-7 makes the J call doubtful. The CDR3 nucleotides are TGCGCCAGCAGCTTTGGTTCTAGCTCCTACGAGCAGTACTTC. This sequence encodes CASSFGSSSYEQYF.